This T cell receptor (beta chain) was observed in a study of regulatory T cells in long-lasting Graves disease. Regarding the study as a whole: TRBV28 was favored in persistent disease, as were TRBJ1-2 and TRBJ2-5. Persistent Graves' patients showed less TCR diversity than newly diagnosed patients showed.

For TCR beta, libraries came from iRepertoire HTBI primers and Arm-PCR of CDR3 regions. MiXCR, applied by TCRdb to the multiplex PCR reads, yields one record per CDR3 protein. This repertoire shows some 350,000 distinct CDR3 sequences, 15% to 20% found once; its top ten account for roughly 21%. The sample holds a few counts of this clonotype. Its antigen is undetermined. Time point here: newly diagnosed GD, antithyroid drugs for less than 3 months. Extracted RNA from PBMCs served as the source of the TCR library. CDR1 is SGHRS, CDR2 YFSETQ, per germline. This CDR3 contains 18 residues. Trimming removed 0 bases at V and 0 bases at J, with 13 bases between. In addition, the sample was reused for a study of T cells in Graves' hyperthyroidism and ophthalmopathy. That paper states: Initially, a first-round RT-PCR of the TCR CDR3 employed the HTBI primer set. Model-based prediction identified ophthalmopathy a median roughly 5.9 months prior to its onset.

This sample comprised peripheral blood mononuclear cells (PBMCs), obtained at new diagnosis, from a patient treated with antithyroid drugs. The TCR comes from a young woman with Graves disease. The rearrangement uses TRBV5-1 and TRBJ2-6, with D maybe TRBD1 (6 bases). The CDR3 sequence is CASSLAPTGSSGANVLTF. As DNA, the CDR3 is TGCGCCAGCAGCTTGGCCCCGACAGGAAGCTCTGGGGCCAACGTCCTGACTTTC.